These 2 T cell receptor beta chains originate from one sample sequenced in a study of chemoradiotherapy in HPV16-positive cancers. Measured with immunoSEQ multiplex PCR; TCRdb has only the in-frame clones, and not every one. The sample lists roughly 20,000 clones; approximately 80% were seen once. Material: blood, obtained from a patient who underwent chemoradiotherapy. The receptor source for this set is a human donor with HPV-associated anogenital cancer.

In its sample, this clone was seen a few times. J is TRBJ2-7 and V is TRBV6-1, with D perhaps TRBD1 (5 bases). This CDR3 region has 15 residues. V lost 4 bases to trimming and J lost 3 bases, with 16 bases between them. CDR1 and CDR2 (germline): MNHNS, SASEGT. The CDR3 DNA sequence: TGTGCCAGCAGTGTATTCTTACAGGAGAACTACGAGCAGTACTTC. This gives the protein CASSVFLQENYEQYF.

The chain uses TRBV4-3 and TRBJ1-1; 8 nucleotides align to TRBD1. The trim removed 0 bases at V and 4 bases at J, leaving 1 base unmatched. The CDR3 loop spans 14 amino acids. Germline CDR1 is LGHNA and CDR2 is YSLEER. The CDR3 DNA follows: TGCGCCAGCAGCCAAGACAGGGGGCTCACTGAAGCTTTCTTT. The encoded protein is CASSQDRGLTEAFF.